Shown below are 15 T cell receptor beta chains from a single sample sequenced in a study of blood T cell repertoires in COVID-19. The protocol was immunoSEQ multiplex PCR, while the TCRdb copy is restricted to in-frame clones and leaves out a portion. Of hundreds of thousands of clones in the sample, around 90% were seen once. The specimen sequenced was PBMCs or T cells enriched from blood (not recorded which). These receptors came from a woman aged 50 to 60 who had recovered from COVID-19.

CDR3 DNA: TGCGCCAGCAGCGGTAACCAGGGTTTCGGCTACACCTTC. Its translation: CASSGNQGFGYTF. The chain carries TRBV5-1 and TRBJ1-2; tentatively, D is TRBD1 (5 bases). The CDR3 totals 13 residues. The germline CDR1 and CDR2 sequences are SGHRS and YFSETQ. V was trimmed by 4 bases and J by 8 bases, leaving 15 bases between them. The complete variable domain, with remaining parts taken from reference TRBV5-1 and TRBJ1-2, reads KAGVTQTPRYLIKTRGQQVTLSCSPISGHRSVSWYQQTPGQGLQFLFEYFSETQRNKGNFPGRFSGRQFSNSRSEMNVSTLELGDSALYLCASSGNQGFGYTFGSGTRLTVV.

The V gene is TRBV10-3, the J gene TRBJ2-1, with TRBD2 matching 9 bases. The CDR3 extends over 14 amino acids. The V and J ends lost 3 bases and 9 bases, in that order; junction bases with no gene match: 6. Germline CDR1 is ENHRY and CDR2 is SYGVKD. The CDR3 protein is CAISEVSGRSEQFF. DNA for the CDR3: TGTGCCATCAGTGAAGTTAGCGGGAGAAGTGAGCAGTTCTTC.

This chain connects TRBV11-2 to TRBJ2-3; TRBD2 is a possible D gene (5 bases). CDR3 length: 14 amino acids. V was pared by 1 base and J by 4 bases, with 9 bases between. Germline V lookup: CDR1 SGHAT, CDR2 FQNNGV. The CDR3 reads CASSLVRAADTQYF. CDR3 coding DNA: TGTGCCAGCAGCTTAGTGCGGGCCGCAGATACGCAGTATTTT.

The chain carries TRBV6-4 and TRBJ1-2, with no clear D. The CDR3 runs to 11 residues. The V and J ends lost 7 bases and 5 bases respectively, with 8 bases between them. Per the germline V gene, CDR1 is MRHNA and CDR2 is SNTAGT. CDR3 sequence: CASTSQYGYTF. In DNA, the CDR3 is TGTGCCAGCACTAGTCAGTATGGCTACACCTTC.

The chain has TRBV5-1 and TRBJ2-1; 11 positions agree with TRBD2. From germline, CDR1 is SGHRS and CDR2 YFSETQ. This CDR3 has 16 amino acids. V shed 2 bases, J shed 4 bases, and the junction held 5 bases outside the gene matches. CDR3 loop: CASSLPRLAGYNEQFF. The CDR3 DNA follows: TGCGCCAGCAGCTTACCCCGACTAGCGGGATACAATGAGCAGTTCTTC.

This clone is a singleton in its sample. CDR3 in amino acids: CASSLLKRTGTEDEQFF. The DNA for the CDR3 is TGCGCCAGCAGCTTGTTAAAGAGGACAGGGACCGAAGATGAGCAGTTCTTC. The chain links TRBV5-1 to TRBJ2-1, with TRBD1 identical over 8 bases. Germline V gives CDR1 SGHRS, CDR2 YFSETQ. This CDR3 spans 17 amino acids. Trimming took 1 base from V and 8 from J; bases not matched to a gene: 14.

The chain is built from TRBV9 and TRBJ1-5; D might be TRBD1 (5 bases). The CDR3 is 15 amino acids. Germline assignment: CDR1 SGDLS and CDR2 YYNGEE. The V and J ends lost 0 bases and 1 base respectively, with 8 bases between them. The DNA of the CDR3 is TGTGCCAGCAGCGTAGAGGGGTTAAGCAATCAGCCCCAGCATTTT. It codes for CASSVEGLSNQPQHF.

The chain links TRBV6-4 to TRBJ1-1; weak D call: TRBD1 (5 bases). The CDR3 has 13 residues. Looked up from germline, CDR1 is MRHNA and CDR2 is SNTAGT. V was trimmed by 0 bases and J by 5 bases, leaving 7 bases between them. CDR3: CASSDSGRTEAFF. For the CDR3, the DNA is TGTGCCAGCAGTGACTCGGGGCGGACTGAAGCTTTCTTT.

The CDR3 DNA is TGTGCCAGTAGTATAGATCTGAAGGAGGGGTACAATGAGCAGTTCTTC. Amino acids: CASSIDLKEGYNEQFF. The genes are TRBV19 and TRBJ2-1; maybe TRBD2 (6 bases). Trimming left V 0 bases short and J 4 bases short, with 13 bases between. This CDR3 has 16 residues. CDR1 and CDR2 (germline): LNHDA, SQIVND (reference sequence).

The rearrangement joins TRBV18 to TRBJ2-2, with TRBD1 matching 8 bases. V dropped 3 bases and J dropped 7; count of bases not matched to a gene: 4. Germline V gene lookup returns CDR1 KGHSH and CDR2 LQKENI. The length of the CDR3 is 14 residues. The CDR3 coding sequence is TGTGCCAGCTCACCGACAGGGGAAGGCGGGGAGCTGTTTTTT. This encodes CASSPTGEGGELFF.

This clone was counted once. J is TRBJ1-3 and V is TRBV12-3 or TRBV12-4; D is undetermined. This CDR3 is built from 13 residues. The germline V and J ends were trimmed by 3 bases and 3 bases, with 6 bases remaining between them. In DNA form, the CDR3 reads TGTGCCAGCAGTTTGGGGAGTGGAAACACCATATATTTT. It codes for CASSLGSGNTIYF.

The rearrangement joins TRBV4-1 to TRBJ2-7, with D unresolved. V lost 1 base to trimming and J lost 4 bases, with 8 bases between them. The CDR3 is 13 residues long. CDR1 and CDR2 from the germline V gene are MGHRA and YSYEKL. The CDR3 DNA reads TGCGCCAGCAGCCAAGTCAGTTTTTACGAGCAGTACTTC. Protein sequence: CASSQVSFYEQYF.

The V call is TRBV2, the J call TRBJ1-6; D not resolved. Trimming shortened V by 2 bases and J by 5 bases, and 10 bases separated the two germline ends. The CDR3 spans 15 residues. The V gene's germline CDR1 is SNHLY and CDR2 FYNNEI. Written as DNA, the CDR3 is TGTGCCAGCAGTGAATCTGACGGGAATAATTCACCCCTCCACTTT. Encoded protein: CASSESDGNNSPLHF. The whole variable domain, remainder taken from reference TRBV2 and TRBJ1-6, is EPEVTQTPSHQVTQMGQEVILRCVPISNHLYFYWYRQILGQKVEFLVSFYNNEISEKSEIFDDQFSVERPDGSNFTLKIRSTKLEDSAMYFCASSESDGNNSPLHFGNGTRLTVT.

This clone was recorded a few times. J is TRBJ2-7 and V is TRBV5-1, with TRBD2 as a possible D gene (5 bases). Germline CDR1 SGHRS, CDR2 YFSETQ. V was clipped by 6 bases and J by 3 bases, with 16 bases between them. The CDR3 has 14 residues. The CDR3, as DNA: TGCGCCAGCAAGAAGAGCGGAGACCTCTACGAGCAGTACTTC. Translated: CASKKSGDLYEQYF.

The chain uses TRBV6-2 or TRBV6-3 and TRBJ2-7; 8 nucleotides align to TRBD1. The CDR3 is 16 residues long. The germline gives CDR1 MNHEY, CDR2 SVGEGT. The V segment lost 2 bases and the J segment 0 bases; nucleotides outside the gene matches: 6. For the CDR3, the DNA is TGTGCCAGCAGTTACCTTCAAACAGGGGGCTCCTACGAGCAGTACTTC. This sequence encodes CASSYLQTGGSYEQYF.